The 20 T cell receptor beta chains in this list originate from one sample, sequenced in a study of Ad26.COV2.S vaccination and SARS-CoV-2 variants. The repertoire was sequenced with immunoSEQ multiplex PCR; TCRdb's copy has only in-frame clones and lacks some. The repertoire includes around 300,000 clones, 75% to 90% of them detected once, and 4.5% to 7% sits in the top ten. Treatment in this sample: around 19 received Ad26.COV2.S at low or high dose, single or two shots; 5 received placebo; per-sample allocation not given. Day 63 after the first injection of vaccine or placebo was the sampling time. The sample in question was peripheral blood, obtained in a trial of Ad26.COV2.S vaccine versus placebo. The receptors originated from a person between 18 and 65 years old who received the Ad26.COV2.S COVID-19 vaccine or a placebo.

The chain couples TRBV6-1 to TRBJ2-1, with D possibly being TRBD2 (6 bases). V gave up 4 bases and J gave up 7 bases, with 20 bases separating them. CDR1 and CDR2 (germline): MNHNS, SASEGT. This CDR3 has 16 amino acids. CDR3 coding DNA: TGTGCCAGCAGTGGTAGCGCTCCGGAGGAGGGGAATGAGCAGTTCTTC. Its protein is CASSGSAPEEGNEQFF.

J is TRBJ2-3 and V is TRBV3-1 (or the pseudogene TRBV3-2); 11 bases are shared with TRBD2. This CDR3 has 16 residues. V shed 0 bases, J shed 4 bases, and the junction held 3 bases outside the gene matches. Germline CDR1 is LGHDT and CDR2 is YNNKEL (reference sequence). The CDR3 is CASSQEASGRSDTQYF. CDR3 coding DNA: TGTGCCAGCAGCCAAGAGGCTAGCGGGAGGTCAGATACGCAGTATTTT.

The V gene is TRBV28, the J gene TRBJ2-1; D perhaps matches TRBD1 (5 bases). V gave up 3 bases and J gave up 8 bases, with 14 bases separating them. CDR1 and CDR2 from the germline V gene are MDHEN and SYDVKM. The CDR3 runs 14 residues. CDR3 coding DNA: TGTGCCAGCAGTTTTTACTCCCAAGGGGATGAGCAGTTCTTC. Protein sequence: CASSFYSQGDEQFF.

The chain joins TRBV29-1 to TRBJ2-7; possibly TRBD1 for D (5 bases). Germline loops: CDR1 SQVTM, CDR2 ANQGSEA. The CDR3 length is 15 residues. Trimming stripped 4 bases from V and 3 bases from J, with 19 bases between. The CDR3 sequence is CSVGQGVGYIYEQYF. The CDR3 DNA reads TGCAGCGTTGGGCAGGGTGTTGGTTATATCTACGAGCAGTACTTC.

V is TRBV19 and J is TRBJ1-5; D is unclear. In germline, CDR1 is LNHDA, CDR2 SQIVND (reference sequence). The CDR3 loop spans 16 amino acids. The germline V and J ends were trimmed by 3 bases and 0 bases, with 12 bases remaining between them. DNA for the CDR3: TGTGCCAGTAGTATGCGACGGGAATATAGCAATCAGCCCCAGCATTTT. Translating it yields CASSMRREYSNQPQHF.

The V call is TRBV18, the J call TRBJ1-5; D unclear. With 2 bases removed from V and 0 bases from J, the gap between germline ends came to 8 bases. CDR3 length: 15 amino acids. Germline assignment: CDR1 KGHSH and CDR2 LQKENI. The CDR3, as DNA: TGTGCCAGCTCACCAGACGGATATAGCAATCAGCCCCAGCATTTT. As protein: CASSPDGYSNQPQHF.

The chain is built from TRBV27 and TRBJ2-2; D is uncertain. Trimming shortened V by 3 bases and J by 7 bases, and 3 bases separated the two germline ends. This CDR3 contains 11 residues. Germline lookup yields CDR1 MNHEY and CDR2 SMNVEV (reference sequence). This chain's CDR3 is CASSFSGELFF. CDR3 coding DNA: TGTGCCAGCAGTTTTAGCGGGGAGCTGTTTTTT.

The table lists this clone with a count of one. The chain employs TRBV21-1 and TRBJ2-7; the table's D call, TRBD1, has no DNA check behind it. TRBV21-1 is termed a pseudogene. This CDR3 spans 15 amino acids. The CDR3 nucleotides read TGTGCCAGCAGCCCACCAGGGACAGACTCCTACGAGCAGTACTTC. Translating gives CASSPPGTDSYEQYF.

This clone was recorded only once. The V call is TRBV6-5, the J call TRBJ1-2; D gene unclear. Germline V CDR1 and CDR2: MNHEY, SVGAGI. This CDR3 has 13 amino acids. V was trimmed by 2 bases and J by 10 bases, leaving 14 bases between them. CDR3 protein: CASSYVQERDYTF. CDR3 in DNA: TGTGCCAGCAGTTACGTCCAGGAGCGGGACTACACCTTC.

CDR3 in DNA: TGCGCCAGCAGCTTCCTCCGGGACAGGGGAACAGATACGCAGTATTTT. Translated, it gives CASSFLRDRGTDTQYF. The chain has TRBV5-1 and TRBJ2-3; TRBD1 aligns across 10 bases. Germline CDR1 and CDR2: SGHRS and YFSETQ. The junction had 6 bases not matched to a gene; V was cut back by 2 bases and J by 3 bases. The CDR3 extends over 16 amino acids.

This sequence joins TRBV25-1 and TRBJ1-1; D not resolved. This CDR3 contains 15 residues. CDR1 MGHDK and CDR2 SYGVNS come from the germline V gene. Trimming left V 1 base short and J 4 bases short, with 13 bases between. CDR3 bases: TGTGCCAGCAGTGAATCCCTGGTAGTCGCCACTGAAGCTTTCTTT. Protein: CASSESLVVATEAFF.

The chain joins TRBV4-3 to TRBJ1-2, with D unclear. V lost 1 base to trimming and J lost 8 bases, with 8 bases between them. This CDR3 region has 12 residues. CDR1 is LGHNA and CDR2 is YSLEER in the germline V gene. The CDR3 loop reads CASSQGVGGYTF. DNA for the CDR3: TGCGCCAGCAGCCAAGGCGTAGGGGGCTACACCTTC.

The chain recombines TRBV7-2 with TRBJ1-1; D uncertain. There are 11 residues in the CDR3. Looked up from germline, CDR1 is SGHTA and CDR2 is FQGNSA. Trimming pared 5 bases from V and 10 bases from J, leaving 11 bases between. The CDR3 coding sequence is TGTGCCAGCAGCCTGAAGGAGGGAGCTTTCTTT. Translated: CASSLKEGAFF. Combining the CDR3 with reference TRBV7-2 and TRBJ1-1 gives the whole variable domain GAGVSQSPSNKVTEKGKDVELRCDPISGHTALYWYRQSLGQGLEFLIYFQGNSAPDKSGLPSDRFSAERTGGSVSTLTIQRTQQEDSAVYLCASSLKEGAFFGQGTRLTVV.

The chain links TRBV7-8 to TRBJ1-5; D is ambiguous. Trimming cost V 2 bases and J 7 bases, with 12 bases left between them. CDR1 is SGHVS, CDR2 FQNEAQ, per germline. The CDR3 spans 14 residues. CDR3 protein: CASSLITSGQPQHF. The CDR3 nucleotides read TGTGCCAGCAGCTTAATCACCTCGGGGCAGCCCCAGCATTTT.

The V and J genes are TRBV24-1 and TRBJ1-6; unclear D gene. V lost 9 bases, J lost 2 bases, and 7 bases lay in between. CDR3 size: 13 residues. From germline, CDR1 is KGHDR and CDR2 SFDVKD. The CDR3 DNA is TGTGCCACCCTAGTCCCCTATAATTCACCCCTCCACTTT. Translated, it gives CATLVPYNSPLHF.

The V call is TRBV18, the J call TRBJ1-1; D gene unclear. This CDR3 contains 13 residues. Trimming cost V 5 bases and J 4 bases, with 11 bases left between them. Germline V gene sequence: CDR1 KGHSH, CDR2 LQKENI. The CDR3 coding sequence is TGTGCCAGCTCATCGGCCGCGGGCACTGAAGCTTTCTTT. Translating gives CASSSAAGTEAFF.

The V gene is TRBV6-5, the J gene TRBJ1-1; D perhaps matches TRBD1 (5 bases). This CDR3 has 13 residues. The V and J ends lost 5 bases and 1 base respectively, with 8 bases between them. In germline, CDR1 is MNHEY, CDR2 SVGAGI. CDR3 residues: CASSITGNTEAFF. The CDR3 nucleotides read TGTGCCAGCAGTATAACAGGGAACACTGAAGCTTTCTTT.

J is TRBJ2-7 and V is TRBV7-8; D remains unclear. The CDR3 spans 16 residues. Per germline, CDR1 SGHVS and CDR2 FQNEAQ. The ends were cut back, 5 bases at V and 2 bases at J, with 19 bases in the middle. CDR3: CASSPPRVDGTYEQYF. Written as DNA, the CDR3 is TGTGCCAGCAGCCCCCCAAGGGTCGATGGGACCTACGAGCAGTACTTC.

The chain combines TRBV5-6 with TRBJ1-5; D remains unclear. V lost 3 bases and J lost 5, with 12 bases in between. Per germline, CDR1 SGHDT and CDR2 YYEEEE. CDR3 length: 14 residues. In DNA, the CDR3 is TGTGCCAGCAGCTCTGGGGTCGGAGATCAGCCCCAGCATTTT. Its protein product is CASSSGVGDQPQHF.

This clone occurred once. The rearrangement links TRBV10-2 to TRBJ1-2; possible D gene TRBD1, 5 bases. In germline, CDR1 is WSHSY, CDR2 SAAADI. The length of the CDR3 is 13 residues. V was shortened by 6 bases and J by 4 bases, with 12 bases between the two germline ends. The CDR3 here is CASSVGGGYGYTF. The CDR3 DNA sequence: TGCGCCAGCAGCGTCGGTGGGGGCTATGGCTACACCTTC.